These 13 T cell receptor beta chains were sequenced from one sample in a study of blood T cells in healthy people across ages. A second 7 to 11 cycle PCR used barcoded and J-beta primers. TCRdb re-called the 5' RACE reads with MiXCR, one entry per CDR3 protein. Of approximately 780,000 distinct CDR3 sequences listed, around 25% are singletons. Another study also made use of these data, one on T cells of mothers and their children.

Sequenced input: blood. All receptors come from a boy between 10 and 17 years old in good health.

The chain recombines TRBV12-3 or TRBV12-4 with TRBJ1-2, with D tentatively TRBD1 (5 bases). The CDR3 totals 15 residues. V dropped 3 bases and J dropped 2 bases, with 13 bases sitting between them. The CDR3 coding sequence is TGTGCCAGCAGTTTTGCAGGGTGGTCGAACTATGGCTACACCTTC. This sequence encodes CASSFAGWSNYGYTF.

This chain joins TRBV12-3 or TRBV12-4 and TRBJ1-4; D is unclear. The V gene lost 5 bases and the J gene lost 7 bases, with 17 bases spanning the gap. This CDR3 is built from 15 residues. CDR3: CASSPPAGIGEKLFF. CDR3 nucleotide sequence: TGTGCCAGCAGTCCACCGGCAGGAATAGGTGAAAAACTGTTTTTT.

Only a few counts were recorded for this clonotype. This chain links TRBV18 with TRBJ2-5; 8 bases are a match to TRBD1. The J call may be mistaken, given a closer DNA end match to TRBJ2-7. CDR3 size: 15 residues. Germline V gene lookup returns CDR1 KGHSH and CDR2 LQKENI. The chain's CDR3 is CASSPTGAVSGEQYF. CDR3 in DNA: TGTGCCAGCTCCCCGACAGGGGCGGTTTCTGGCGAGCAGTACTTC.

This clonotype appeared a few times. The gene calls are TRBV18 and TRBJ1-2, with 7 bases matching TRBD1. V gave up 2 bases and J gave up 4 bases; unmatched junction bases: 4. CDR1 and CDR2 from the germline V gene are KGHSH and LQKENI. CDR3 length equals 14 residues. The CDR3 nucleotides read TGTGCCAGCTCACCATCGGACAGGTCCTATGGCTACACCTTC. It specifies CASSPSDRSYGYTF.

This clonotype was seen many times. V gene TRBV7-2 combines with J gene TRBJ2-1, with TRBD2 matching over 13 bases. The germline CDR1 and CDR2 sequences are SGHTA and FQGNSA. CDR3 length equals 15 residues. V gave up 8 bases and J gave up 1 base; unmatched junction bases: 2. The CDR3 bases are TGTGCCAGCCGACTAGCGGGGGGATCCTACAATGAGCAGTTCTTC. Its translation is CASRLAGGSYNEQFF.

This clonotype was picked up a small number of times. The chain recombines TRBV5-1 with TRBJ2-1; D not resolved. The V and J ends lost 0 bases and 10 bases respectively, with 14 bases between them. Per the germline V gene, CDR1 is SGHRS and CDR2 is YFSETQ. The CDR3 has 14 residues. CDR3 residues: CASSLVMLDEEQFF. CDR3 nucleotide sequence: TGCGCCAGCAGCTTGGTCATGTTGGATGAAGAGCAGTTCTTC.

This clonotype was counted a few times. Compared with germline, one end of the junction differs, possibly owing to a read error. CDR3 DNA sequence: TGTGCCAGCACCCGAACGGGGGGAGCGGCAGATACGCGGTATTTT. As protein: CASTRTGGAADTRYF. The chain recombines TRBV6-1 with TRBJ2-3; 7 positions match TRBD2. CDR1 is MNHNS, CDR2 SASEGT, per germline. The CDR3 covers 15 residues.

V and J are TRBV5-5 and TRBJ2-5, with 7 bases fitting TRBD1. CDR3 length: 15 amino acids. Germline V CDR1 and CDR2: SGHKS, YYEKEE (reference sequence). The junction had 8 bases not matched to a gene; V was cut back by 5 bases and J by 1 base. The CDR3 loop reads CASSRQQGTQETQYF. The CDR3 DNA reads TGTGCCAGCAGTCGCCAACAGGGGACCCAAGAGACCCAGTACTTC.

This clonotype was observed a handful of times. V and J are TRBV5-6 and TRBJ2-5; 9 nucleotides line up with TRBD1. Per germline, CDR1 SGHDT and CDR2 YYEEEE. The CDR3 loop spans 15 amino acids. With V trimmed by 4 bases and J by 3 bases, 7 bases remained unmatched. The CDR3 DNA is TGTGCCAGCAGCGGCACAGGGGGCGGAGAAGAGACCCAGTACTTC. It yields the protein CASSGTGGGEETQYF.

J is TRBJ1-2 and V is TRBV13; D not resolved. The CDR3 has 14 residues. CDR1 and CDR2 (germline): PRHDT, FYEKMQ (reference sequence). V shed 4 bases and J shed 8 bases, with 17 bases lying between them. DNA for the CDR3: TGTGCCAGCAGCTCTGGACGCCCAACTAGCGGCTACACCTTC. Amino acid sequence: CASSSGRPTSGYTF.

This clonotype was seen a few times. The V call is TRBV29-1, the J call TRBJ1-5, with 11 bases lining up with TRBD1. The CDR3 has 13 amino acids. CDR1 and CDR2 (germline): SQVTM, ANQGSEA. After removal of 4 bases from V and 6 bases from J, the junction contained 2 bases not matched to a gene. The CDR3 coding sequence is TGCAGCGTTGTTGGGACAGGGGGTCAGCCCCAGCATTTT. Translating it yields CSVVGTGGQPQHF.

This clonotype was seen at least ten times. The chain carries TRBV6-5 and TRBJ2-2; 8 bases agree with TRBD1. Germline CDR1 MNHEY, CDR2 SVGAGI. This CDR3 contains 15 residues. With 0 bases clipped from V and 4 bases from J, the junction kept 1 base outside the gene matches. DNA for the CDR3: TGTGCCAGCAGTTACTCGGGGACAGGCACCGGGGAGCTGTTTTTT. This gives the protein CASSYSGTGTGELFF.

DNA of the CDR3: TGTGCCAGCAGTCGGGGGGGTGGTGAAAAACTGTTTTTT. Its translation is CASSRGGGEKLFF. This chain uses TRBV6-1 with TRBJ1-4, with a possible D match to TRBD1 (5 bases). The germline gives CDR1 MNHNS, CDR2 SASEGT. V lost 5 bases and J lost 7, with 11 bases in between. The length of the CDR3 is 13 residues.